This entry features one TCR beta chain sequence. This sample is part of a study of blood T cell repertoires in COVID-19. Looking at the study overall: Specimens from acute and convalescent COVID-19 originated in the United States, Italy and Spain. In each case, the material was cDNA or gDNA derived from T cells, B-cell-depleted T cells, or PBMCs.

Authors' methods: Cell counts per sample came from amplifying reference gene primers. Produced via immunoSEQ multiplex PCR; TCRdb's table is partial and in-frame only. V, J and clone size are taken as reported in that table, and D and trimming were inferred from the DNA itself. The sample lists just over 60,000 clones, roughly 84% seen once, with 20% in the top ten. The CDR3 extends over 16 amino acids. Germline V gene lookup returns CDR1 SGHAT and CDR2 FQNNGV. The trim removed 1 base at V and 6 bases at J, leaving 10 bases unmatched. This TCR derives from a woman older than 75 with active or convalescent COVID-19. Sequencing was performed on peripheral blood. The V call is TRBV11-2, the J call TRBJ2-3; 7 nucleotides match TRBD2. CDR3: CASSLVYGTTMDTQYF. CDR3 coding DNA: TGTGCCAGCAGCTTAGTTTATGGGACTACCATGGATACGCAGTATTTT.